These T cell receptor beta chains were read from a single sample in a study of shared clonotypes between healthy human individuals. Using immunoSEQ multiplex PCR, the repertoire was profiled, and TCRdb retains in-frame clones only, with some absent. The sample lists about 1.5 million clones; about 98% were seen once. Sequencing was done on a sample of naive CD4+ T cells sorted from blood. Receptor source: a man younger than 40 in good health. Each CDR3 is given with its conserved first and last residue. The D gene is left open where the match is weak. Clone size appears in some rows only: once, few, many, or a class for an expanded clone.

clone_size j_call d_call v_call cdr3_nt cdr3_aa
- TRBJ2-7 TRBD2 TRBV10-3 TGTGCCATCAGTCGAATAGCGGGAGACTCATACGAGCAGTACTTC CAISRIAGDSYEQYF
- TRBJ2-3 - TRBV5-1 TGCGCCAGCAAACGAGGGGGTACCGGCACAGATACGCAGTATTTT CASKRGGTGTDTQYF
- TRBJ2-7 - TRBV5-5 TGTGCCAGCAGTTCCAGTAGGGCAGGGCTCCTCCACGAGCAGTACTTC CASSSSRAGLLHEQYF
- TRBJ2-3 - TRBV9 TGTGCCAGCAGCGTAGGATTGTTCCCCGGGACAGATACGCAGTATTTT CASSVGLFPGTDTQYF
- TRBJ2-7 TRBD1 TRBV29-1 TGCAGCGTCGGACAGGGGTCGTACGAGCAGTACTTC CSVGQGSYEQYF
- TRBJ2-3 TRBD2 TRBV5-5 TGTGCCAGCAGCTTGGGTAGCGGGAGCACAGATACGCAGTATTTT CASSLGSGSTDTQYF
- TRBJ2-7 TRBD1 TRBV4-1 TGCGCCAGCAGCCGCGGACAGGGGACCTCCTACGAGCAGTACTTC CASSRGQGTSYEQYF
- TRBJ1-5 - TRBV6-5 TGTGCCAGCAGTCACTCCGGACGGATTAGCAATCAGCCCCAGCATTTT CASSHSGRISNQPQHF
- TRBJ2-1 TRBD2 TRBV19 TGTGCCAGTAGCCTCTCAAGAGCGGGAGGTTTCAATGAGCAGTTCTTC CASSLSRAGGFNEQFF
- TRBJ2-1 TRBD2 TRBV6-6 TGTGCCAGCAGCGGGACTATCCTTTACAATGAGCAGTTCTTC CASSGTILYNEQFF
once TRBJ2-7 - TRBV7-9 TGTGCCAGCAGCTACGGGAGCTCCTACGAGCAGTACTTC CASSYGSSYEQYF
- TRBJ1-1 - TRBV2 TGTGCCAGCAGGTTACAGGGATCCTCCACTGAAGCTTTCTTT CASRLQGSSTEAFF
- TRBJ2-7 - TRBV29-1 TGCAGCGTTGGTCGGACCGCCAATTACGAGCAGTACTTC CSVGRTANYEQYF
once TRBJ1-1 - TRBV7-9 TGTGCCAGCAGCGGATCTAACCCGGGCCGGGCTTTCTTT CASSGSNPGRAFF
- TRBJ2-3 TRBD2 TRBV6-5 TGTGCCAGCAGTTCGGGACTAGCGGTCACAGATACGCAGTATTTT CASSSGLAVTDTQYF
once TRBJ2-2 - TRBV5-1 TGCGCCAGCAGCTTGGATTCAGGGGACACCGGGGAGCTGTTTTTT CASSLDSGDTGELFF
- TRBJ2-5 - TRBV2 TGTGCCAGCCACCGGACTGTTGGGGAGACCCAGTACTTC CASHRTVGETQYF
- TRBJ1-1 - TRBV5-4 TGTGCCAGCAGTCAGACAGGGAACACTGAAGCTTTCTTT CASSQTGNTEAFF
- TRBJ2-1 - TRBV10-3 TGTGCCATCAGTCCTGACAATGAGCAGTTCTTC CAISPDNEQFF
once TRBJ2-1 - TRBV7-7 TGTGCTAGCAGCTTAGTTCAGGGGACACACTACAATGAGCAGTTCTTC CASSLVQGTHYNEQFF
- TRBJ2-7 - TRBV28 TGTGCCAGCAGTCATATGGGATACGAGCAGTACTTC CASSHMGYEQYF
- TRBJ2-7 TRBD1 TRBV4-3 TGCGCCAGCAGCCAAGATGGGGGACAGCTAGGCTCCTACGAGCAGTACTTC CASSQDGGQLGSYEQYF
- TRBJ2-5 - TRBV5-1 TGCGCCAGCAGCTTGGGTGACGGACGGGAGACCCAGTACTTC CASSLGDGRETQYF
- TRBJ2-7 - TRBV5-5 TGTGCCAGCAGCTTGCCGTCCAGGCGGTTGGCTACCTACGAGCAGTACTTC CASSLPSRRLATYEQYF
- TRBJ2-3 - TRBV6-1 TGTGCCAGCAGGGAGTTCACAGATACGCAGTATTTT CASREFTDTQYF
- TRBJ2-1 - TRBV7-9 TGTGCCAGCAGCCGACTCTACAATGAGCAGTTCTTC CASSRLYNEQFF
- TRBJ2-5 - TRBV7-9 TGTGCCAGCAGCAGCTTGGAGACCCAGTACTTC CASSSLETQYF
- TRBJ2-7 - TRBV6-1 TGTGCCAGCAGGTGGGGCGGCCTGACCTACGAGCAGTACTTC CASRWGGLTYEQYF
- TRBJ2-1 - TRBV7-9 TGTGCCAGCAGCTTAAGGGTAAGATCCTACAATGAGCAGTTCTTC CASSLRVRSYNEQFF
- TRBJ2-5 - TRBV18 TGTGCCAGCTCGGCGGCGGAGGAGACCCAGTACTTC CASSAAEETQYF
- TRBJ2-5 TRBD2 TRBV7-7 TGTGCTAGCAGCCAAACTCGAAGGGGGACTAGCGGATTCCAAGAGACCCAGTACTTC CASSQTRRGTSGFQETQYF
- TRBJ2-5 TRBD2 TRBV5-1 TGCGCCAGCAGCTTGGGGACTAGCCTCCACCAAGAGACCCAGTACTTC CASSLGTSLHQETQYF